These 11 T cell receptor beta chains were all obtained from the same sample, sequenced in a study of beta chain features in type 1 diabetes. Since all of the isolated RNA was reverse transcribed, expressed TCRB transcripts were what got sequenced. Here immunoSEQ multiplex PCR was the method, and the copy in TCRdb shows in-frame clones only, minus some. The sample has 200,000 to 250,000 clones, roughly a tenth seen once; the top ten hold 1% to 1.5%. The material sequenced was central memory CD4+ T cells from blood. Receptors were obtained from a man between 18 and 29 years old in good health.

V gene TRBV28 combines with J gene TRBJ2-1; 12 nucleotides match TRBD2. The CDR3 has 15 amino acids. Germline CDR1 reads MDHEN; CDR2 reads SYDVKM. V dropped 8 bases and J dropped 6; count of bases not matched to a gene: 8. The CDR3 DNA reads as TGTGCCAGCTGCACTAGCGGGAGGTCGGCCAATGAGCAGTTCTTC. It translates to CASCTSGRSANEQFF.

This clone was detected a few times. V is TRBV7-2 and J is TRBJ2-1; D gene uncertain. Germline V gene lookup returns CDR1 SGHTA and CDR2 FQGNSA. V was shortened by 2 bases and J by 0 bases, with 2 bases between the two germline ends. There are 13 residues in the CDR3. This CDR3 reads CASSLPSYNEQFF. CDR3 sequence (DNA): TGTGCCAGCAGCTTACCCTCCTACAATGAGCAGTTCTTC.

In nucleotides, the CDR3 is TGTGCCTGGAGTCGAGGGACAGTCGCCAATGAGCAGTTCTTC. Residues: CAWSRGTVANEQFF. The gene calls are TRBV30 and TRBJ2-1; 7 bases agree with TRBD1. The CDR3 is made up of 14 amino acids. The V and J ends lost 2 bases and 6 bases, in that order; junction bases with no gene match: 7. Germline CDR1 reads GTSNPN; CDR2 reads SVGIG (reference sequence).

In regard to this clone: A read error is likely here: a far larger clone is one base away. This same CDR3 is encoded by further DNA sequences in the sample. The genes are TRBV7-2 and TRBJ2-1; 7 nucleotides match TRBD2. V shed 6 bases and J 0 bases; nucleotides not matched to a gene: 5. Germline CDR1 reads SGHTA; CDR2 reads FQGNSA. This CDR3 contains 15 residues. CDR3 DNA: TGTGCCAGCAGTCTAGCGGCGAGCTCCTACAATGAGCAGTTCTTC. It codes for CASSLAASSYNEQFF.

This rearrangement joins TRBV28 to TRBJ2-1; 11 positions agree with TRBD2. CDR1 is MDHEN, CDR2 SYDVKM, per germline. Unmatched junction bases numbered 5, after V lost 5 bases and J lost 8 bases. CDR3 length: 14 amino acids. CDR3 in amino acids: CASSTSGSKDEQFF. The DNA of the CDR3 is TGTGCCAGCAGTACTAGCGGGAGTAAGGATGAGCAGTTCTTC.

The chain joins TRBV21-1 to TRBJ2-5. TRBV21-1 is deemed a pseudogene. CDR3 size: 13 residues. CDR3 loop: CASSKGPGGTQYF. The CDR3 coding sequence is TGTGCCAGCAGCAAGGGGCCCGGAGGGACCCAGTACTTC.

This clone appeared many times. V usage is TRBV28 and J usage is TRBJ2-1; tentative D call: TRBD2 (5 bases). The CDR3 sequence is 15 residues long. Germline CDR1 reads MDHEN; CDR2 reads SYDVKM. With 2 bases removed from V and 3 bases from J, the gap between germline ends came to 11 bases. The CDR3 coding sequence is TGTGCCAGCAGTTTAGTGGGTGAGGGCTACAATGAGCAGTTCTTC. Translated, it gives CASSLVGEGYNEQFF.

This clone came up a few times. The genes are TRBV19 and TRBJ2-5; D is uncertain. The CDR3 spans 12 residues. Germline V CDR1 and CDR2: LNHDA, SQIVND (reference sequence). Trimming left V 3 bases short and J 4 bases short, with 6 bases between. The CDR3 loop is CASSIGRETQYF. In nucleotides, the CDR3 is TGTGCCAGTAGTATTGGACGAGAGACCCAGTACTTC.

CDR3 sequence (DNA): TGCGCCAGCAGCTTGGCCGTGGGTGGGTATGAGCAGTACTTC. Translation gives CASSLAVGGYEQYF. V is TRBV5-1 and J is TRBJ2-5, with no clear D. Per germline, CDR1 SGHRS and CDR2 YFSETQ. Deletions cut 0 bases from V and 11 bases from J, with 17 bases between. The CDR3 has 14 residues.

This clone was observed a few times. The chain employs TRBV29-1 and TRBJ2-1; 7 bases align to TRBD2. V lost 7 bases, J lost 3 bases, and 3 bases stayed unmatched. This CDR3 comprises 12 residues. Germline V gives CDR1 SQVTM, CDR2 ANQGSEA. The CDR3 loop reads CSGLAFYNEQFF. CDR3 nucleotides: TGCAGCGGACTAGCTTTCTACAATGAGCAGTTCTTC.

This clone has a count of ten or more. This chain connects TRBV15 to TRBJ2-5, with a weak D call TRBD2 (6 bases). Germline V gene sequence: CDR1 LNHNV, CDR2 YYDKDF (reference sequence). V was trimmed by 0 bases and J by 10 bases, leaving 9 bases between them. The CDR3 totals 12 residues. Here the CDR3 DNA reads TGTGCCACCAGCAGAGAGGAGGGGAACCAGTACTTC. Its protein is CATSREEGNQYF.